Described below is a single TCR beta chain sequence and its context. Antigen specificity is unknown. The read comes to an end 3 residues before the CDR3 does, leaving the germline J gene to fill in the end. The data were obtained in a study of T cell clonality in common variable immunodeficiency. Study-level findings and limits: Common variable immunodeficiency TCR beta sequences reportedly had fewer deletions and N-nucleotide insertions.

V was trimmed by 7 bases and J by 7 bases, leaving 11 bases between them. The length of the CDR3 is 12 residues. Germline V lookup: CDR1 SNHLY, CDR2 FYNNEI. Assay: immunoSEQ multiplex PCR; the TCRdb copy retains only in-frame clones and omits some. This set yields fewer than 30,000 clones and no singletons; the top ten hold 25% to 30%. The CVID group had around 16 females and some 30 males, mean age 40. The clonotype comes from a human donor with common variable immunodeficiency. The genes are TRBV2 and TRBJ1-5, with D perhaps matching TRBD1 (5 bases). What was sequenced was peripheral blood mononuclear cells. The part of the CDR3 DNA that was read is TGTGCCAGCAAGCCCTGGGGCCAGCCC. Its protein product is CASKPWGQP. The whole CDR3 is CASKPWGQPQHF. Full variable domain (remainder filled in from reference TRBV2 and TRBJ1-5): EPEVTQTPSHQVTQMGQEVILRCVPISNHLYFYWYRQILGQKVEFLVSFYNNEISEKSEIFDDQFSVERPDGSNFTLKIRSTKLEDSAMYFCASKPWGQPQHFGDGTRLSIL.